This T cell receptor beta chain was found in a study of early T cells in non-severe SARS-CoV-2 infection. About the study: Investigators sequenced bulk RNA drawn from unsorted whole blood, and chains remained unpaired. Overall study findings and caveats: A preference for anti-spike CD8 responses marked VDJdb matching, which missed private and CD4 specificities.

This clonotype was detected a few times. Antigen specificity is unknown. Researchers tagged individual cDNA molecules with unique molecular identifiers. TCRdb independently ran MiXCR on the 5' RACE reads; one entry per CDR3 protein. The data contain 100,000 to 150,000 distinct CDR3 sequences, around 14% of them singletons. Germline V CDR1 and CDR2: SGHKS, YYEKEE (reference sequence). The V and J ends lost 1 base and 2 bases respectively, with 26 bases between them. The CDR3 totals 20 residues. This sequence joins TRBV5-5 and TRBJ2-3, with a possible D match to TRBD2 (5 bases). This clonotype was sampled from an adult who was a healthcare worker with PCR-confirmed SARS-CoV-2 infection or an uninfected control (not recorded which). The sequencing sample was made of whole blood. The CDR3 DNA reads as TGTGCCAGCAGCTTGAGCAATTGGGGTCGGAGGCCTAGCACCACAGATACGCAGTATTTT. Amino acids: CASSLSNWGRRPSTTDTQYF. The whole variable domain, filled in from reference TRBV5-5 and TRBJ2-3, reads DAGVTQSPTHLIKTRGQQVTLRCSPISGHKSVSWYQQVLGQGPQFIFQYYEKEERGRGNFPDRFSARQFPNYSSELNVNALLLGDSALYLCASSLSNWGRRPSTTDTQYFGPGTRLTVL.